Presented here are 4 T cell receptor beta chains from one specimen sequenced in a study of low-dose radiotherapy and immunotherapy resistance in tumors. With TRAV- and TRBV-specific primers, first-strand cDNA was made, covering the alpha and beta chains. Using a constant-region primer together with a V-primer adapter, TCRs were subjected to around 20 PCR cycles of amplification. One entry per CDR3 protein results from TCRdb running MiXCR on the reads. The sample lists about 39,000 distinct CDR3 sequences, roughly a third seen once, with around 3.5% in the top ten. Time point noted: before trial treatment. Sequencing was performed on PBMCs, taken before treatment. These receptors were collected from a male donor with gallbladder cancer.

By frequency in the sample, this clonotype is medium-sized. The junction differs from germline at one of its ends, possibly a read error. The chain employs TRBV2 and TRBJ2-1; D not certain. Germline V CDR1 and CDR2: SNHLY, FYNNEI. The CDR3 is made up of 12 amino acids. The CDR3 sequence is CASGDSYNEQFF. The DNA of the CDR3 is TGTGCCAGCGGTGACTCCTACAATGAGCAGTTCTTC.

This clonotype was seen ten or more times. The chain recombines TRBV5-1 with TRBJ2-3; 7 nucleotides match TRBD1. The CDR3 spans 16 residues. V dropped 2 bases and J dropped 2; count of bases not matched to a gene: 8. Germline V gives CDR1 SGHRS, CDR2 YFSETQ. The CDR3, as DNA: TGCGCCAGCAGCTTTTCCGGGACAGCCAACACAGATACGCAGTATTTT. It specifies CASSFSGTANTDTQYF.

This clonotype was found a few times. A read error likely explains this, since a far larger clone differs by one base. The rearrangement uses TRBV28 and TRBJ2-1; D is unclear. This CDR3 comprises 15 residues. Germline assignment: CDR1 MDHEN and CDR2 SYDVKM. V shed 7 bases and J shed 10 bases, with 23 bases lying between them. The chain's CDR3 is CASTPPAGPGNEQFF. The CDR3 bases are TGTGCCAGCACTCCACCCGCAGGCCCTGGAAACGAGCAGTTCTTC. Filled out from reference TRBV28 and TRBJ2-1, the complete variable domain reads DVKVTQSSRYLVKRTGEKVFLECVQDMDHENMFWYRQDPGLGLRLIYFSYDVKMKEKGDIPEGYSVSREKKERFSLILESASTNQTSMYLCASTPPAGPGNEQFFGPGTRLTVL.

The V gene is TRBV28, the J gene TRBJ1-4; 8 bases align to TRBD1. Losses at the gene ends were 10 bases for V and 8 bases for J; bases not matched to a gene: 6. The CDR3 covers 12 residues. Per germline, CDR1 MDHEN and CDR2 SYDVKM. The CDR3 loop is CATRTGLEKLFF. CDR3 bases: TGTGCCACCAGGACAGGGTTGGAAAAACTGTTTTTT. Full variable domain (outside the CDR3, taken from reference TRBV28 and TRBJ1-4): DVKVTQSSRYLVKRTGEKVFLECVQDMDHENMFWYRQDPGLGLRLIYFSYDVKMKEKGDIPEGYSVSREKKERFSLILESASTNQTSMYLCATRTGLEKLFFGSGTQLSVL.